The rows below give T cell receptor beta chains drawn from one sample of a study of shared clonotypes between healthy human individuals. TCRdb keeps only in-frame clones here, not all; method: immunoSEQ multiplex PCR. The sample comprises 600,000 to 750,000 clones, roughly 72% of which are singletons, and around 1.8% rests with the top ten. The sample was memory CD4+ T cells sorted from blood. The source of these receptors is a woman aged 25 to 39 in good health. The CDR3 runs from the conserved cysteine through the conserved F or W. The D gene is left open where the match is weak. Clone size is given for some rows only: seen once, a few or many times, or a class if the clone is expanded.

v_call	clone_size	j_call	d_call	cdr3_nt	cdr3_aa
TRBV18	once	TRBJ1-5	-	TGTGCCAGCTCACCACGGAAGGGGGATCAGCCCCAGCATTTT	CASSPRKGDQPQHF
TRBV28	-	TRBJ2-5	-	TGTGCCAGCAGTTCACCGGGACTGGGGAAAGAGACCCAGTACTTC	CASSSPGLGKETQYF
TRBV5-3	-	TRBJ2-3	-	TGTGCCAGAAGCTTGGGGGAGAGAAACACAGATACGCAGTATTTT	CARSLGERNTDTQYF
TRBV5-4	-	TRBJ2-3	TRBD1	TGTGCCAGCAGCTTGGCAGGACAGGGGGTTGCAGATACGCAGTATTTT	CASSLAGQGVADTQYF
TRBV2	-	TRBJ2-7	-	TGTGCCAGCAGTGATCGGAAAGCCTACGAGCAGTACTTC	CASSDRKAYEQYF
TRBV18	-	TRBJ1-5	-	TGTGCCAGCTCACCTCCGGAGGGCCATCACGGGAGGCCCCAGCATTTT	CASSPPEGHHGRPQHF
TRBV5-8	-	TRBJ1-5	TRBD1	TGTGCCAGCAGCCGATTGACCGGAACAGGGGACCTGAATCAGCCCCAGCATTTT	CASSRLTGTGDLNQPQHF
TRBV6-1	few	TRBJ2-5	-	TGTGCCAGCAGTGAAGCAGGGATGGAGACCCAGTACTTC	CASSEAGMETQYF
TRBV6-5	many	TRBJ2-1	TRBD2	TGTGCCAGCAGTTACGTAGCGGGAGGGCCCAATGAGCAGTTCTTC	CASSYVAGGPNEQFF
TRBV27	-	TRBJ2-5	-	TGTGCCAGCAGTTTAAAGGCGGGATGGGGATTCCAAGATTCCCAAGAGACCCAGTACTTC	CASSLKAGWGFQDSQETQYF
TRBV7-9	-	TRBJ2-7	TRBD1	TGTGCCAGCAGCTTAGGACAGGGTGCCGACGAGCAGTACTTC	CASSLGQGADEQYF
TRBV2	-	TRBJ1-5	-	TGTGCCAGCTCCCGGGAAGGGAACAATCAGCCCCAGCATTTT	CASSREGNNQPQHF
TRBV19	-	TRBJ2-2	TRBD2	TGTGCCAGTAGTAGGCTAGCGGGAGCCCAAGGGAGGACCGGGGAGCTGTTTTTT	CASSRLAGAQGRTGELFF
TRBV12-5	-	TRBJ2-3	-	TGTGCTAGTTCGACTAGCACAGATACGCAGTATTTT	CASSTSTDTQYF
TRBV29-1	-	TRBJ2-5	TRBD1	TGCAGCGCTACCAGGACAGGGGGGGAGACCCAGTACTTC	CSATRTGGETQYF
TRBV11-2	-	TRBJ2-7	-	TGTGCCAGCAGCTTAGGAGGGGGCGGGATAGGTAACGAGCAGTACTTC	CASSLGGGGIGNEQYF
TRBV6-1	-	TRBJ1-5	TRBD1	TGTGCCAGCAGGGTGGGACAGGGGGAGGCTCAGCCCCAGCATTTT	CASRVGQGEAQPQHF
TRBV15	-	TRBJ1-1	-	TGTGCCACCAGCAGACCCGGGCCAGGGAACACTGAAGCTTTCTTT	CATSRPGPGNTEAFF
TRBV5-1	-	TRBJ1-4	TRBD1	TGCGCCAGCAGCTCAGGGGGGAGAACAAATGAAAAACTGTTTTTT	CASSSGGRTNEKLFF